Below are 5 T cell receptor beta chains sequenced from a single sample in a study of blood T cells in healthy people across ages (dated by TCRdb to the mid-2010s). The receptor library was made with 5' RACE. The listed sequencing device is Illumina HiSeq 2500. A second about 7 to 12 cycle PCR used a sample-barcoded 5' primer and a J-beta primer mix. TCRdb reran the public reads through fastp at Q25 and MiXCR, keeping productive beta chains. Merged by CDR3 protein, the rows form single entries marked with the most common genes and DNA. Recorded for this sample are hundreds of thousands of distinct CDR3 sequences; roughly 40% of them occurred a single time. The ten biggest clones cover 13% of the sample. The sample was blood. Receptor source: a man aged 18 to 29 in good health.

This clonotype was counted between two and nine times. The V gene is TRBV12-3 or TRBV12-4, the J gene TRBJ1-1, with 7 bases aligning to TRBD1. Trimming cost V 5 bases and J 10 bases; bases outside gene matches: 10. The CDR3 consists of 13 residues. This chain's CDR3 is CASSPQGRRGAFF. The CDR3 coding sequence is TGTGCCAGCAGTCCACAGGGGAGGCGGGGAGCTTTCTTT.

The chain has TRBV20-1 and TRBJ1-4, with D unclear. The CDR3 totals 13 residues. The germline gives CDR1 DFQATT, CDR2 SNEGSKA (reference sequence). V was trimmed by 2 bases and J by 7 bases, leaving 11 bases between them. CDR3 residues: CSARPMRAEKLFF. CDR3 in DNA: TGCAGTGCTAGACCGATGAGGGCTGAAAAACTGTTTTTT.

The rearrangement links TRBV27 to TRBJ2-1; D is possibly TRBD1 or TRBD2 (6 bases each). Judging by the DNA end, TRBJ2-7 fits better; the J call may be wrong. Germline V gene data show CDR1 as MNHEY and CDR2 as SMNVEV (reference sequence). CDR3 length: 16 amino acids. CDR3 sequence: CASTSLGGRSYNEQYF. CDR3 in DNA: TGTGCCAGCACCTCTTTGGGGGGCCGCTCCTACAATGAGCAGTACTTC.

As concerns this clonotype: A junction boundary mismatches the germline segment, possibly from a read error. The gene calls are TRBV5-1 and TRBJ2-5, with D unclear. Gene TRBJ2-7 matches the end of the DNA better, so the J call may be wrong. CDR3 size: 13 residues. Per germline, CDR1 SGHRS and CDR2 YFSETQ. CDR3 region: CASSAPSSHEQYF. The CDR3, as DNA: TGCGCCAGCAGCGCGCCGAGCTCCCACGAGCAGTACTTC.

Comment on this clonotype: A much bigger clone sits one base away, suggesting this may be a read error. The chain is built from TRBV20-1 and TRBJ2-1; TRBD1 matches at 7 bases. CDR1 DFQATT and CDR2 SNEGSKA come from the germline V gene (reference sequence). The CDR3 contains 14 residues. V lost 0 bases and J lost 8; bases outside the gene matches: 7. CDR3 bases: TGCAGTGCTAGAGATACCGGGACAGACGATGAGCAGTTCTTC. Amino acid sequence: CSARDTGTDDEQFF.